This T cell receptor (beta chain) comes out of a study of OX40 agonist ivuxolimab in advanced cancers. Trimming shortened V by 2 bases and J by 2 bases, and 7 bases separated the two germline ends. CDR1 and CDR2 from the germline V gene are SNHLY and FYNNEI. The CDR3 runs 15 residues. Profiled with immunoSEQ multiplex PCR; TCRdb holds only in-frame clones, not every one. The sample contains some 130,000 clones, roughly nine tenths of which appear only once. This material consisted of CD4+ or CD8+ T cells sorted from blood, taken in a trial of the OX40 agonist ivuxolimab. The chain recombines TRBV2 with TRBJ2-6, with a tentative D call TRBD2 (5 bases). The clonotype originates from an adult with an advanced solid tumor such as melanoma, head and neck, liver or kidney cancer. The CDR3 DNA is TGTGCCAGCAGTGAATCGGGGACTGGGGCCAACGTCCTGACTTTC. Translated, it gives CASSESGTGANVLTF.